This T cell receptor (beta chain) appears in the sequencing data of a study of blood T cells in healthy people across ages. General study points: Calculation of diversity from one million T cells yielded estimates considered to be underestimates. Researchers said unsorted PBMCs prevented a conclusive naive versus antigen-experienced comparison.

Using a J-beta primer mix together with a sample-barcoded 5' primer, a second PCR was run for roughly 6 to 12 cycles. With 12 random nucleotides, a template-switch adaptor tagged each individual cDNA molecule. MiXCR, run by TCRdb on the 5' RACE reads, gives a single entry per CDR3 protein. The repertoire has roughly 1.7 million distinct CDR3 sequences, roughly a third of them found once; the top ten carry over 9%. The V gene's germline CDR1 is SQVTM and CDR2 ANQGSEA. CDR3 length equals 13 residues. Trimming pared 6 bases from V and 0 bases from J, leaving 11 bases between. For this clonotype: Antigen specificity is unknown.

Sequenced material: blood. This receptor was identified in a woman aged 25-40 years in good health. This chain links TRBV29-1 with TRBJ1-1; D may be TRBD1 (5 bases). For the CDR3, the DNA is TGCAGCGTGTCCGGGACGGTGAACACTGAAGCTTTCTTT. This encodes CSVSGTVNTEAFF.